This T cell receptor beta chain was sequenced for a study of OX40 agonist ivuxolimab in advanced cancers. For the study at large: Prior checkpoint blockade (anti-PD-1, anti-PD-L1 or anti-CTLA-4) was permitted; 40% had it.

Per germline, CDR1 SEHNR and CDR2 FQNEAQ (reference sequence). This CDR3 region has 11 residues. The V gene lost 3 bases and the J gene lost 9 bases, with 6 bases spanning the gap. TCRdb's copy holds only in-frame clones and misses some; the assay was immunoSEQ multiplex PCR. The data show tens of thousands of clones, more than 85% seen once. The sample here was CD4+ or CD8+ T cells sorted from blood, taken in a trial of the OX40 agonist ivuxolimab. The chain has TRBV7-9 and TRBJ2-1; no reliable D call. This clonotype was obtained from an adult with an advanced solid tumor such as melanoma, head and neck, liver or kidney cancer. CDR3 sequence: CASSLRGEQFF. The CDR3 DNA reads as TGTGCCAGCAGCTTGAGAGGTGAGCAGTTCTTC.